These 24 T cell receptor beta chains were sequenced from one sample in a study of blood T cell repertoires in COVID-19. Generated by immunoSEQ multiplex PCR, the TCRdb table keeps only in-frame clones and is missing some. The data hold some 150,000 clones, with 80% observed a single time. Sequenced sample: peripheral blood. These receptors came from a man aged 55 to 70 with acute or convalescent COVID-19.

The CDR3 here is CASSYSDRVANEKLFF. The CDR3 DNA sequence: TGTGCCAGCAGTTACTCGGACAGGGTAGCTAATGAAAAACTGTTTTTT. The chain uses TRBV6-6 and TRBJ1-4; TRBD1 agrees at 8 bases. With 0 bases clipped from V and 3 bases from J, the junction kept 3 bases outside the gene matches. The CDR3 has 16 residues. Germline CDR1 reads MNHNY; CDR2 reads SVGAGI (reference sequence).

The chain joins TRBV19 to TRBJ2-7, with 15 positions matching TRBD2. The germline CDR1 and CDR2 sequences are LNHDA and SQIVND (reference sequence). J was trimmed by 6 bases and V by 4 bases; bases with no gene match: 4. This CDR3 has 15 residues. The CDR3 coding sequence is TGTGCCAGTAGTACCGGACTAGCGGGGGGGGTCGAGCAGTACTTC. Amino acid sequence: CASSTGLAGGVEQYF.

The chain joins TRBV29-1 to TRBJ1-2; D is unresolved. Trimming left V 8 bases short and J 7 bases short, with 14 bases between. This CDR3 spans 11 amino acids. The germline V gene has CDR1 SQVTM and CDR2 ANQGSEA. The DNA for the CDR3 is TGCAGCATCGCAGAGGTATTTGGCTACACCTTC. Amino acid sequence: CSIAEVFGYTF.

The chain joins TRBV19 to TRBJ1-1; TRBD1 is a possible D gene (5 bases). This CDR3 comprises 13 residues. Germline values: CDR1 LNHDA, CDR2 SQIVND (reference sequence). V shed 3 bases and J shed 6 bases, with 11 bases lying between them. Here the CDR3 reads CASSISGLPEAFF. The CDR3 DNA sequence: TGTGCCAGTAGTATTTCGGGACTCCCTGAAGCTTTCTTT.

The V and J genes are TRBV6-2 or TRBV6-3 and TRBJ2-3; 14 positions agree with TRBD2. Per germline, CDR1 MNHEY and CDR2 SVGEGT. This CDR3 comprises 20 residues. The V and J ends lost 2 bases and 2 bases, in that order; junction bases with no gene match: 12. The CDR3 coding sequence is TGTGCCAGCAGTTACCCCCTGCGACTAGCGGGGGGGCCTTTCACAGATACGCAGTATTTT. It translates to CASSYPLRLAGGPFTDTQYF.

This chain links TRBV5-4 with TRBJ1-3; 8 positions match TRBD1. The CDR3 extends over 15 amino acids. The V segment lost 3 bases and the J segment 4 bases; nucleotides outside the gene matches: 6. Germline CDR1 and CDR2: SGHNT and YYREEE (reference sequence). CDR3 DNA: TGTGCCAGCAGCTGGGGACAGGAGTCAGGAAACACCATATATTTT. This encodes CASSWGQESGNTIYF.

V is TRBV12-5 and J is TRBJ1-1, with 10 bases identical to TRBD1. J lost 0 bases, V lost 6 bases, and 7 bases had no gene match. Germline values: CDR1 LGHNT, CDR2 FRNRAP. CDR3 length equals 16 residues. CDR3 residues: CASGYRDRGMNTEAFF. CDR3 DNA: TGTGCTAGTGGGTACCGGGACAGGGGCATGAACACTGAAGCTTTCTTT.

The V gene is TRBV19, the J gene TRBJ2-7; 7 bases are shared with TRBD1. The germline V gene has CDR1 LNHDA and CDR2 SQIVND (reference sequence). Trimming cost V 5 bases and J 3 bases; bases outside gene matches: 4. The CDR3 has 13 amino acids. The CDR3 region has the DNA TGTGCCAGTAGTCGGGACAGTTACTACGAGCAGTACTTC. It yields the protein CASSRDSYYEQYF.

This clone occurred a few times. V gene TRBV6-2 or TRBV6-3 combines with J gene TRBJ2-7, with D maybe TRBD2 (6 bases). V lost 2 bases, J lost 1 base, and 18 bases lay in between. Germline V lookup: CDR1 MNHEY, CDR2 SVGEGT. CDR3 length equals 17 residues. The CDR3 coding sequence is TGTGCCAGCAGTTACGGAGTTGGGAGGTCGGCTTCCTACGAGCAGTACTTC. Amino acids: CASSYGVGRSASYEQYF.

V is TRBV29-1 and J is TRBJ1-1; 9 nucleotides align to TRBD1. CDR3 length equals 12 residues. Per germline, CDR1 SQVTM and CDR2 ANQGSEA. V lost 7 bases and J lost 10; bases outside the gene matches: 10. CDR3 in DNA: TGCAGCGCCACGGACAGGGGCGGGTTAGCTTTCTTT. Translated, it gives CSATDRGGLAFF.

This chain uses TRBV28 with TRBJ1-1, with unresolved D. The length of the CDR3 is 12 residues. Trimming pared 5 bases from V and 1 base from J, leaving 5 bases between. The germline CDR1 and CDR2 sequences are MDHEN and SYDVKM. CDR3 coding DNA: TGTGCCAGCAGTAACTCGAACACTGAAGCTTTCTTT. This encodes CASSNSNTEAFF.

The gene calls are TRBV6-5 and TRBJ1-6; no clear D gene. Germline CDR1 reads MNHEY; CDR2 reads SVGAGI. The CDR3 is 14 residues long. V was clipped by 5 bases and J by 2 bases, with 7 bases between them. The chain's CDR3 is CASSPTAYNSPLHF. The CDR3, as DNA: TGTGCCAGCAGTCCTACCGCCTATAATTCACCCCTCCACTTT.

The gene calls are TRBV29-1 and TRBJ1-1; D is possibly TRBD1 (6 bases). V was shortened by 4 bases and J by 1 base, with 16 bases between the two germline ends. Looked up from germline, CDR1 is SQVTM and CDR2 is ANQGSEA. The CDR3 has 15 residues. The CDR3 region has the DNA TGCAGCGTTGCTGGGACAAACTACCAGAACACTGAAGCTTTCTTT. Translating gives CSVAGTNYQNTEAFF.

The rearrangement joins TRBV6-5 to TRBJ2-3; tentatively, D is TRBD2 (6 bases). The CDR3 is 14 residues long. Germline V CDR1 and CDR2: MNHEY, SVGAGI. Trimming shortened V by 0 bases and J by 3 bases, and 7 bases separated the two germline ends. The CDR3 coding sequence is TGTGCCAGCAGTTACTCGGAGGGGACAGATACGCAGTATTTT. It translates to CASSYSEGTDTQYF.

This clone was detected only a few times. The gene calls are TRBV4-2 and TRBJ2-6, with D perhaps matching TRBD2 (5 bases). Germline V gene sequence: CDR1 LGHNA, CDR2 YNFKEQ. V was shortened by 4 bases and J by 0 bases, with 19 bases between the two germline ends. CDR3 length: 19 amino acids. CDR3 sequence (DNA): TGTGCCAGCAGCCTCTTAGGAGGCAGGCTTTACTCTGGGGCCAACGTCCTGACTTTC. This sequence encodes CASSLLGGRLYSGANVLTF.

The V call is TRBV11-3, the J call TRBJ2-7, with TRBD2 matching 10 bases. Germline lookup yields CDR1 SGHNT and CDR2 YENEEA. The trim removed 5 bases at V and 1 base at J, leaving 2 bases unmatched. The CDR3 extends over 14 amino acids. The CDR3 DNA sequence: TGTGCCAGCAGCCGGACTAGCGGTTCCTACGAGCAGTACTTC. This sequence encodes CASSRTSGSYEQYF. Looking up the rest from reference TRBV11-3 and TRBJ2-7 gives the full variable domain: EAGVVQSPRYKIIEKKQPVAFWCNPISGHNTLYWYLQNLGQGPELLIRYENEEAVDDSQLPKDRFSAERLKGVDSTLKIQPAELGDSAVYLCASSRTSGSYEQYFGPGTRLTVT.

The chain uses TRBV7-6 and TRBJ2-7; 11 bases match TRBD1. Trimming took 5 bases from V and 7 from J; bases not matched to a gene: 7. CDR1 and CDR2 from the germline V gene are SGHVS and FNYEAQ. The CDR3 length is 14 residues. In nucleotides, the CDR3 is TGTGCCAGCAGCCCGGGGACAGGGGGTAGGGAGCAGTACTTC. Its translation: CASSPGTGGREQYF.

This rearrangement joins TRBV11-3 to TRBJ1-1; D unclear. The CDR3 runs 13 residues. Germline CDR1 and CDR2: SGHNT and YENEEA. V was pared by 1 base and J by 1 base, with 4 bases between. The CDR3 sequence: CASSLASNTEAFF. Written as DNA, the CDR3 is TGTGCCAGCAGCTTAGCTTCGAACACTGAAGCTTTCTTT.

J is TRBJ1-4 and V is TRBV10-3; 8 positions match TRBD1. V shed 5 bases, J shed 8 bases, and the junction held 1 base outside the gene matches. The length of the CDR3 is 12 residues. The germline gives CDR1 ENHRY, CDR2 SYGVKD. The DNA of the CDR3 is TGTGCCATCAGTTGGACAGGGGAAAAACTGTTTTTT. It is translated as CAISWTGEKLFF.

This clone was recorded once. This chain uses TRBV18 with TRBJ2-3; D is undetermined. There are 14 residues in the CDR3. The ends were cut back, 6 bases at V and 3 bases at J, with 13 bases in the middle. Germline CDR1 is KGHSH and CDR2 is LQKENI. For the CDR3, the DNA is TGTGCCAGCTCGGAGAACTGGCGGACAGATACGCAGTATTTT. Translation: CASSENWRTDTQYF.

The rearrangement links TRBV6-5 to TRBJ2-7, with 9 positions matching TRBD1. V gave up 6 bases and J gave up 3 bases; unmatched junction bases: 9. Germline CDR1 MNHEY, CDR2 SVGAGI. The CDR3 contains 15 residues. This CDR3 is CASSPYRQGGYEQYF. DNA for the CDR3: TGTGCCAGCAGCCCATACCGACAGGGGGGCTACGAGCAGTACTTC.

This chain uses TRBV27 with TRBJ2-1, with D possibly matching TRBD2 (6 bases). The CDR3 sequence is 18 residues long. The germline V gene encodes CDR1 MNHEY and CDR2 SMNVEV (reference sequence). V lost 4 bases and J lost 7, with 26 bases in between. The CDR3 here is CASSSRRGYSGVWNEQFF. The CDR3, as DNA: TGTGCCAGCAGTTCCCGTCGTGGCTATAGCGGAGTCTGGAATGAGCAGTTCTTC.

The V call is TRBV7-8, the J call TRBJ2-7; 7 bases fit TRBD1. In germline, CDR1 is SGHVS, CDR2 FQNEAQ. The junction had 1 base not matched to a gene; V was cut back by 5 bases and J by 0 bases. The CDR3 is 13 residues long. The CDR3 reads CASSRDSSYEQYF. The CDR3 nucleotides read TGTGCCAGCAGCCGGGACAGCTCCTACGAGCAGTACTTC.

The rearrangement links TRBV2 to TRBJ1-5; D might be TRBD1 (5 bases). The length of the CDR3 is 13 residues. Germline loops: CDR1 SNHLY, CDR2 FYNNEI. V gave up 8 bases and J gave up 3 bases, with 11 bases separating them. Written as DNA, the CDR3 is TGTGCCAGCGCCAGGGACTACAATCAGCCCCAGCATTTT. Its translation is CASARDYNQPQHF.